Shown below are 27 T cell receptor beta chains from a single sample sequenced in a study of T cell responses to AZD1222 COVID-19 vaccine. Sequencing used immunoSEQ multiplex PCR; TCRdb keeps in-frame clones, though not all of them. Among 90,000 to 110,000 clones listed, around 89% were seen once. The sample consisted of peripheral blood, taken on day 0 of AZD1222 vaccination. The source is an adult in good health.

The chain recombines TRBV5-5 with TRBJ2-3, with 9 positions matching TRBD2. Per germline, CDR1 SGHKS and CDR2 YYEKEE (reference sequence). Trimming at V came to 5 bases and at J to 4 bases, leaving 8 bases not matched to a gene. The CDR3 is 15 residues long. CDR3 bases: TGTGCCAGCAGGAAGAGTAGCGGGAGCGCAGATACGCAGTATTTT. It translates to CASRKSSGSADTQYF.

This chain uses TRBV12-3 or TRBV12-4 with TRBJ2-3; D is uncertain. V dropped 3 bases and J dropped 8 bases, with 6 bases sitting between them. The CDR3 totals 11 residues. The CDR3 protein is CASSLSSTQYF. The CDR3 DNA sequence: TGTGCCAGCAGTTTGTCGAGTACGCAGTATTTT.

The CDR3 coding sequence is TGTGCCAGCAGCTGGGGACAGCTGAACACTGAAGCTTTCTTT. It codes for CASSWGQLNTEAFF. The gene calls are TRBV7-8 and TRBJ1-1; TRBD1 matches at 7 bases. V was clipped by 4 bases and J by 0 bases; unmatched bases: 2. This CDR3 comprises 14 residues. Germline values: CDR1 SGHVS, CDR2 FQNEAQ. Drawing the rest from reference TRBV7-8 and TRBJ1-1, the complete variable domain is GAGVSQSPRYKVAKRGQDVALRCDPISGHVSLFWYQQALGQGPEFLTYFQNEAQLDKSGLPSDRFFAERPEGSVSTLKIQRTQQEDSAVYLCASSWGQLNTEAFFGQGTRLTVV.

The genes are TRBV7-9 and TRBJ2-7; the D gene could be TRBD1 or TRBD2 (5 bases each). Trimming cost V 2 bases and J 7 bases, with 15 bases left between them. This CDR3 contains 14 residues. CDR1 and CDR2 from the germline V gene are SEHNR and FQNEAQ (reference sequence). The CDR3 nucleotides read TGTGCCAGCAGCTTATCACATCAGGGAGAAGAGCAGTACTTC. Its protein is CASSLSHQGEEQYF.

The rearrangement uses TRBV28 and TRBJ1-6; D is unclear. CDR3 length: 12 amino acids. The ends were cut back, 3 bases at V and 9 bases at J, with 6 bases in the middle. Germline CDR1 reads MDHEN; CDR2 reads SYDVKM. This CDR3 reads CASSFGTSPLHF. CDR3 nucleotides: TGTGCCAGCAGTTTCGGTACTTCACCCCTCCACTTT.

V gene TRBV4-2 combines with J gene TRBJ2-7; 10 bases map to TRBD1. The V segment lost 0 bases and the J segment 2 bases; nucleotides outside the gene matches: 7. CDR3 length equals 17 residues. Germline CDR1 reads LGHNA; CDR2 reads YNFKEQ. The CDR3 DNA reads TGTGCCAGCAGCCAAGAGTGGGGGACAGGGGAGGCCTACGAGCAGTACTTC. This codes for CASSQEWGTGEAYEQYF.

This sequence joins TRBV20-1 and TRBJ2-7; D is uncertain. The CDR3 has 12 residues. From germline, CDR1 is DFQATT and CDR2 SNEGSKA (reference sequence). Trimming removed 3 bases from V and 2 bases from J, with 8 bases in between. CDR3 amino acids: CSASKATYEQYF. Here the CDR3 DNA reads TGCAGTGCTAGTAAGGCCACCTACGAGCAGTACTTC.

This clone was picked up one time. V usage is TRBV30 and J usage is TRBJ1-2, with no clear D. The CDR3 length is 12 residues. Germline V gives CDR1 GTSNPN, CDR2 SVGIG (reference sequence). V was shortened by 5 bases and J by 9 bases, with 16 bases between the two germline ends. CDR3 DNA: TGTGCCTGGGTAGACCATCTATTCCGCTACACCTTC. This encodes CAWVDHLFRYTF.

The chain combines TRBV28 with TRBJ2-2, with 7 nucleotides matching TRBD1. The CDR3 is 17 residues long. After removal of 2 bases from V and 0 bases from J, the junction contained 6 bases not matched to a gene. CDR1 and CDR2 (germline): MDHEN, SYDVKM. CDR3 DNA sequence: TGTGCCAGCAGTTTAGTTTGGGACAGCGCGAACACCGGGGAGCTGTTTTTT. Its translation: CASSLVWDSANTGELFF.

This chain uses TRBV5-4 with TRBJ2-7, with D perhaps TRBD1 (5 bases). Deletions cut 6 bases from V and 4 bases from J, with 23 bases between. The germline CDR1 and CDR2 sequences are SGHNT and YYREEE (reference sequence). The CDR3 length is 16 residues. The DNA of the CDR3 is TGTGCCAGCACCCGGCAGGGTGTAGCAGATCATTACGAGCAGTACTTC. This sequence encodes CASTRQGVADHYEQYF.

The rearrangement joins TRBV19 to TRBJ2-7, with D tentatively TRBD1 or TRBD2 (6 bases each). CDR3 size: 12 residues. Germline values: CDR1 LNHDA, CDR2 SQIVND (reference sequence). Trimming removed 10 bases from V and 3 bases from J, with 13 bases in between. CDR3: CATEGGNYEQYF. DNA of the CDR3: TGTGCCACCGAGGGGGGCAACTACGAGCAGTACTTC.

The chain employs TRBV19 and TRBJ2-3; 7 bases fit TRBD2. The CDR3 contains 15 residues. Germline CDR1 reads LNHDA; CDR2 reads SQIVND (reference sequence). Unmatched junction bases numbered 4, after V lost 1 base and J lost 3 bases. CDR3 nucleotides: TGTGCCAGTAGTATAGCGGGAGGTGGGACAGATACGCAGTATTTT. Translated: CASSIAGGGTDTQYF. The complete variable domain, with remaining parts taken from reference TRBV19 and TRBJ2-3, reads DGGITQSPKYLFRKEGQNVTLSCEQNLNHDAMYWYRQDPGQGLRLIYYSQIVNDFQKGDIAEGYSVSREKKESFPLTVTSAQKNPTAFYLCASSIAGGGTDTQYFGPGTRLTVL.

The chain combines TRBV3-1 (or the pseudogene TRBV3-2) with TRBJ2-1, with TRBD2 matching over 10 bases. V shed 4 bases and J 5 bases; nucleotides not matched to a gene: 5. The germline gives CDR1 LGHDT, CDR2 YNNKEL (reference sequence). This CDR3 has 15 residues. For the CDR3, the DNA is TGTGCCAGCAGCCCCCGGACTAGCGGAAACAATGAGCAGTTCTTC. It is translated as CASSPRTSGNNEQFF.

V gene TRBV25-1 combines with J gene TRBJ1-6, with D uncertain. Trimming removed 6 bases from V and 8 bases from J, with 11 bases in between. Germline V CDR1 and CDR2: MGHDK, SYGVNS. This CDR3 has 13 residues. For the CDR3, the DNA is TGTGCCAGCAGACAACTCCGGGATTCACCCCTCCACTTT. The encoded protein is CASRQLRDSPLHF.

This chain uses TRBV6-5 with TRBJ1-5; D is unresolved. Germline CDR1 and CDR2: MNHEY and SVGAGI. This CDR3 region has 12 residues. The germline V and J ends were trimmed by 6 bases and 4 bases, with 7 bases remaining between them. CDR3 nucleotides: TGTGCCAGCAGGCGGGAAAATCAGCCCCAGCATTTT. This gives the protein CASRRENQPQHF.

The J gene is TRBJ2-7, the V gene TRBV10-2; TRBD2 aligns across 8 bases. V was pared by 7 bases and J by 2 bases, with 10 bases of the junction left unmatched. The CDR3 runs to 15 residues. Germline lookup yields CDR1 WSHSY and CDR2 SAAADI. The CDR3 sequence is CASIEDGRAPYEQYF. The CDR3 bases are TGCGCCAGCATAGAGGACGGGAGGGCCCCCTACGAGCAGTACTTC.

This chain uses TRBV11-2 with TRBJ2-1; the match to TRBD2 covers 9 bases. This CDR3 spans 17 amino acids. V shed 5 bases and J 9 bases; nucleotides not matched to a gene: 17. Germline CDR1 and CDR2: SGHAT and FQNNGV. The CDR3 loop is CASSLNLLAGLAGEQFF. DNA for the CDR3: TGTGCCAGCAGCCTCAACTTACTAGCGGGTCTAGCTGGTGAGCAGTTCTTC.

The V gene is TRBV6-6, the J gene TRBJ2-3; TRBD2 aligns across 8 bases. After removal of 6 bases from V and 4 bases from J, the junction contained 21 bases not matched to a gene. The CDR3 runs 19 residues. The V gene's germline CDR1 is MNHNY and CDR2 SVGAGI (reference sequence). The CDR3 sequence: CASSSSPVSGTGGPDTQYF. CDR3 DNA: TGTGCCAGCAGCTCATCCCCTGTTAGCGGGACTGGCGGCCCAGATACGCAGTATTTT.

The table lists this clone with a few counts. The chain links TRBV2 to TRBJ2-1; TRBD2 matches at 7 bases. This CDR3 has 14 amino acids. The ends lost 6 bases at V and 7 bases at J; junction bases unmatched: 9. Germline-derived CDR1 and CDR2 are SNHLY and FYNNEI. Here the CDR3 reads CASSLREVRNEQFF. CDR3 bases: TGTGCCAGCAGCTTACGGGAGGTACGAAATGAGCAGTTCTTC.

The rearrangement links TRBV4-2 to TRBJ2-2; D possibly corresponds to TRBD2 (5 bases). Trimming left V 3 bases short and J 4 bases short, with 12 bases between. This CDR3 region has 15 residues. Germline CDR1 and CDR2: LGHNA and YNFKEQ. The CDR3 region is CASSHPGGATGELFF. The DNA for the CDR3 is TGTGCCAGCAGCCACCCCGGAGGAGCCACCGGGGAGCTGTTTTTT.

This chain uses TRBV5-4 with TRBJ1-1; possible D gene TRBD1, 5 bases. The germline V gene encodes CDR1 SGHNT and CDR2 YYREEE (reference sequence). The CDR3 covers 13 residues. V gave up 1 base and J gave up 1 base, with 5 bases separating them. CDR3 protein: CASSLRGNTEAFF. CDR3 bases: TGTGCCAGCAGCTTGAGGGGGAACACTGAAGCTTTCTTT.

This clone was seen a handful of times. This chain joins TRBV7-3 and TRBJ1-1, with D unresolved. The CDR3 extends over 13 amino acids. The V end lost 2 bases, the J end lost 1 base, and 5 bases lay between the germline ends. CDR1 SGHTA and CDR2 FQGTGA come from the germline V gene. Here the CDR3 reads CASSLLGNTEAFF. The CDR3 region has the DNA TGTGCCAGCAGCTTATTGGGGAACACTGAAGCTTTCTTT.

The CDR3 region is CASSFGQDNTEAFF. In DNA form, the CDR3 reads TGCGCCAGCAGCTTCGGACAGGACAACACTGAAGCTTTCTTT. V gene TRBV5-1 combines with J gene TRBJ1-1; 7 nucleotides match TRBD1. Germline values: CDR1 SGHRS, CDR2 YFSETQ. The length of the CDR3 is 14 residues. V shed 2 bases, J shed 2 bases, and the junction held 3 bases outside the gene matches.

J is TRBJ1-1 and V is TRBV18; D not resolved. This CDR3 comprises 16 residues. V lost 1 base and J lost 0, with 12 bases in between. Germline CDR1 KGHSH, CDR2 LQKENI. CDR3 sequence: CASSPRTGYMNTEAFF. The DNA of the CDR3 is TGTGCCAGCTCACCACGGACGGGTTACATGAACACTGAAGCTTTCTTT.

This clone was seen a single time. This sequence joins TRBV5-4 and TRBJ2-1; D is possibly TRBD2 (7 bases). This CDR3 has 13 amino acids. The germline V gene has CDR1 SGHNT and CDR2 YYREEE (reference sequence). With 0 bases removed from V and 7 bases from J, the gap between germline ends came to 8 bases. CDR3: CASSLEGGNEQFF. CDR3 coding DNA: TGTGCCAGCAGCTTGGAGGGGGGGAATGAGCAGTTCTTC.

The chain employs TRBV19 and TRBJ2-2; 7 bases match TRBD1. CDR3 size: 14 residues. CDR1 LNHDA and CDR2 SQIVND come from the germline V gene (reference sequence). V lost 10 bases and J lost 3; bases outside the gene matches: 8. CDR3 loop: CATRNRGDTGELFF. The DNA of the CDR3 is TGTGCCACGAGGAACAGGGGCGACACCGGGGAGCTGTTTTTT. Full variable domain (remainder filled in from reference TRBV19 and TRBJ2-2): DGGITQSPKYLFRKEGQNVTLSCEQNLNHDAMYWYRQDPGQGLRLIYYSQIVNDFQKGDIAEGYSVSREKKESFPLTVTSAQKNPTAFYLCATRNRGDTGELFFGEGSRLTVL.

V gene TRBV2 combines with J gene TRBJ2-2, with 12 nucleotides matching TRBD2. V lost 6 bases and J lost 3; bases outside the gene matches: 2. The CDR3 has 15 residues. The germline V gene encodes CDR1 SNHLY and CDR2 FYNNEI. CDR3 sequence reads: CASRRLAGDTGELFF. The CDR3 DNA is TGTGCCAGCAGAAGACTAGCGGGAGACACCGGGGAGCTGTTTTTT.